The 4 T cell receptor beta chains in this list originate from one sample, sequenced in a study of sequential checkpoint blockade in melanoma. The treatment denotes: randomized to nivolumab then ipilimumab (arm A) or the reverse (arm B). Data came from immunoSEQ multiplex PCR; TCRdb stores just in-frame clones and leaves some out. The sample has around 19,000 clones, roughly 72% seen once. This material consisted of CD8+ T cells sorted from blood (inferred from file names), taken from a patient given nivolumab and ipilimumab in sequence. These receptors originate from a human donor with melanoma.

The sample holds one count of this clone. V gene TRBV19 combines with J gene TRBJ2-5; D unresolved. The J call is doubtful: the DNA matches TRBJ2-7 better. Germline V gene lookup returns CDR1 LNHDA and CDR2 SQIVND (reference sequence). The CDR3 is 14 residues long. CDR3: CASSDGDGYYEQYF. The CDR3 DNA reads as TGTGCCAGTAGTGATGGAGACGGTTATTACGAGCAGTACTTC.

The V gene is TRBV7-9, the J gene TRBJ2-2; maybe TRBD1 (6 bases). The germline V gene encodes CDR1 SEHNR and CDR2 FQNEAQ (reference sequence). Trimming removed 6 bases at V and 1 base at J, with 15 bases between. CDR3 length: 16 residues. The CDR3 nucleotides are TGTGCCAGCAGACCCCTCGGACAGAAGAACACCGGGGAGCTGTTTTTT. It is translated as CASRPLGQKNTGELFF.

The chain links TRBV6-5 to TRBJ1-2; possible D gene TRBD1, 5 bases. V dropped 2 bases and J dropped 4 bases, with 17 bases sitting between them. The germline V gene has CDR1 MNHEY and CDR2 SVGAGI. CDR3 length equals 16 residues. The CDR3 sequence: CASSYSSRQPFYGYTF. The CDR3 coding sequence is TGTGCCAGCAGTTACAGCTCCCGACAGCCTTTCTATGGCTACACCTTC.

Only a few counts were recorded for this clone. V gene TRBV6-5 combines with J gene TRBJ1-4, with D unresolved. The CDR3 covers 16 residues. Germline V lookup: CDR1 MNHEY, CDR2 SVGAGI. Trimming removed 0 bases from V and 0 bases from J, with 8 bases in between. CDR3: CASSYSFPATNEKLFF. CDR3 nucleotide sequence: TGTGCCAGCAGTTACTCGTTCCCGGCAACTAATGAAAAACTGTTTTTT.